A single sample is the source of the 19 T cell receptor beta chains below, sequenced in a study of memory CD4+ T cells and cytomegalovirus serostatus (dated by TCRdb to between 2017 and 2020). Single viable CD3+CD4+CD8-CD45RO+ cells were sorted as memory CD4+ T cells on a FACSAria II. Library prep was done by the immunoSEQ multiplex PCR assay. TCRdb holds this immuneACCESS table with in-frame rearrangements only. Some clones are missing; in checked studies, unresolved V genes explain under half, and the rest has no known cause. In this sample the table shows some 50,000 clones, around 81% of which occur a single time. The ten largest clones capture about 1.5% of the sample. Sequenced material: memory CD4+ T cells from blood. These receptors originate from an adult in good health and CMV-seronegative.

CDR3 loop: CASTPSGANYEQYF. CDR3 nucleotides: TGTGCCAGCACCCCGAGCGGGGCTAACTACGAGCAGTACTTC. The chain recombines TRBV28 with TRBJ2-7; TRBD2 agrees at 7 bases. This CDR3 has 14 amino acids. Germline V gene sequence: CDR1 MDHEN, CDR2 SYDVKM. With 7 bases clipped from V and 3 bases from J, the junction kept 9 bases outside the gene matches.

The chain employs TRBV28 and TRBJ1-2, with D uncertain. This CDR3 region has 13 residues. Germline V gene sequence: CDR1 MDHEN, CDR2 SYDVKM. V gave up 8 bases and J gave up 4 bases, with 14 bases separating them. CDR3 residues: CASDRPSGYGYTF. The CDR3 DNA reads as TGTGCCAGCGATCGCCCTAGCGGCTATGGCTACACCTTC.

A few counts support this clone. The rearrangement uses TRBV7-2 and TRBJ1-5; D may be TRBD1 (5 bases). This CDR3 has 13 residues. Between the trimmed V and J ends, which lost 4 bases and 4 bases, there was a span of 8 bases. CDR1 SGHTA and CDR2 FQGNSA come from the germline V gene. The CDR3 loop reads CASSSRVNQPQHF. CDR3 bases: TGTGCCAGCAGCTCCAGGGTTAATCAGCCCCAGCATTTT. Full variable domain (missing parts from reference TRBV7-2 and TRBJ1-5): GAGVSQSPSNKVTEKGKDVELRCDPISGHTALYWYRQSLGQGLEFLIYFQGNSAPDKSGLPSDRFSAERTGGSVSTLTIQRTQQEDSAVYLCASSSRVNQPQHFGDGTRLSIL.

The gene calls are TRBV7-2 and TRBJ2-2; D ambiguous. V lost 7 bases and J 3 bases, leaving 12 bases between the germline ends. Germline V CDR1 and CDR2: SGHTA, FQGNSA. The CDR3 spans 14 residues. The CDR3 DNA is TGTGCCAGCAACCCCGGCCCGTACACCGGGGAGCTGTTTTTT. Residues: CASNPGPYTGELFF.

V gene TRBV27 combines with J gene TRBJ1-6, with TRBD1 as a possible D gene (6 bases). Per the germline V gene, CDR1 is MNHEY and CDR2 is SMNVEV (reference sequence). The CDR3 covers 14 residues. V was pared by 6 bases and J by 10 bases, with 16 bases between. The CDR3 protein is CASSFRGNGSPLHF. In DNA form, the CDR3 reads TGTGCCAGCAGCTTCAGGGGAAACGGGTCACCCCTCCACTTT.

The CDR3, as DNA: TGTGCCAGCAGCCCTCTAGCGGGGGGAGGCGAGACCCAGTACTTC. It specifies CASSPLAGGGETQYF. This sequence joins TRBV9 and TRBJ2-5; 11 bases align to TRBD2. The CDR3 covers 15 residues. V dropped 4 bases and J dropped 5; count of bases not matched to a gene: 7. The germline CDR1 and CDR2 sequences are SGDLS and YYNGEE.

This clone appeared a few times. The V gene is TRBV18, the J gene TRBJ1-5; no clear D. V gave up 2 bases and J gave up 10 bases, with 15 bases separating them. The CDR3 sequence is 14 residues long. CDR1 and CDR2 (germline): KGHSH, LQKENI. The CDR3 nucleotides are TGTGCCAGCTCACCAGAGAGGGCCCTGGGACCCCAGCATTTT. This encodes CASSPERALGPQHF.

As regards this clone: Other nucleotide sequences from this sample produce the same CDR3. The chain couples TRBV15 to TRBJ1-6; TRBD1 agrees at 7 bases. Germline-derived CDR1 and CDR2 are LNHNV and YYDKDF (reference sequence). This CDR3 is built from 15 residues. With 3 bases clipped from V and 8 bases from J, the junction kept 7 bases outside the gene matches. As DNA, the CDR3 is TGTGCCACCAGCAGGGGGGACAGAGCCTATTCACCCCTCCACTTT. Translated: CATSRGDRAYSPLHF.

This chain joins TRBV28 and TRBJ1-2; possible D gene TRBD1, 6 bases. V lost 2 bases, J lost 4 bases, and 8 bases lay in between. The CDR3 has 13 amino acids. Germline V lookup: CDR1 MDHEN, CDR2 SYDVKM. In DNA form, the CDR3 reads TGTGCCAGCAGTTTACGACAGGTCTATGGCTACACCTTC. Its translation is CASSLRQVYGYTF.

The chain couples TRBV7-9 to TRBJ1-5, with a weak D call TRBD1 (5 bases). With 11 bases removed from V and 8 bases from J, the gap between germline ends came to 13 bases. CDR1 and CDR2 from the germline V gene are SEHNR and FQNEAQ (reference sequence). This CDR3 is built from 11 residues. The CDR3, as DNA: TGTGCCGGGGGACGTGGGAAGCCCCAGCATTTT. Amino acids: CAGGRGKPQHF. The full variable domain, rest sourced from reference TRBV7-9 and TRBJ1-5, is DTGVSQNPRHKITKRGQNVTFRCDPISEHNRLYWYRQTLGQGPEFLTYFQNEAQLEKSRLLSDRFSAERPKGSFSTLEIQRTEQGDSAMYLCAGGRGKPQHFGDGTRLSIL.

V gene TRBV7-8 combines with J gene TRBJ2-7, with D perhaps being TRBD1 or TRBD2 (6 bases each). CDR1 is SGHVS and CDR2 is FQNEAQ in the germline V gene. CDR3 length equals 18 residues. Trimming stripped 3 bases from V and 2 bases from J, with 23 bases between. CDR3 sequence reads: CASSLGNGGRTATYEQYF. In DNA, the CDR3 is TGTGCCAGCAGCTTGGGGAACGGGGGTCGGACAGCCACCTACGAGCAGTACTTC.

The chain uses TRBV29-1 and TRBJ2-3; 11 bases match TRBD2. The CDR3 consists of 15 residues. With 7 bases clipped from V and 0 bases from J, the junction kept 6 bases outside the gene matches. CDR1 is SQVTM and CDR2 is ANQGSEA in the germline V gene. This chain's CDR3 is CSAWTSGFSTDTQYF. The CDR3 DNA is TGCAGCGCTTGGACTAGCGGGTTTAGCACAGATACGCAGTATTTT.

The V call is TRBV6-6, the J call TRBJ1-1, with no clear D. The ends were cut back, 6 bases at V and 1 base at J, with 15 bases in the middle. CDR1 MNHNY and CDR2 SVGAGI come from the germline V gene (reference sequence). The CDR3 loop spans 15 amino acids. In nucleotides, the CDR3 is TGTGCCAGCAGGGAGACGTCTACCCCGAACACTGAAGCTTTCTTT. Translated: CASRETSTPNTEAFF.

CDR3 DNA sequence: TGTGCCAGCAGCTCAGGGGGCTTTTTCGAGCAGTACTTC. Translation: CASSSGGFFEQYF. V usage is TRBV5-6 and J usage is TRBJ2-7, with 8 bases identical to TRBD1. CDR1 and CDR2 from the germline V gene are SGHDT and YYEEEE. Trimming cost V 3 bases and J 6 bases; bases outside gene matches: 5. The CDR3 is made up of 13 amino acids.

CDR3 in DNA: TGTGCCAGCAGCTTATGGATCCAGGGAGTAAAGACTGAAGCTTTCTTT. This gives the protein CASSLWIQGVKTEAFF. The rearrangement links TRBV7-8 to TRBJ1-1, with TRBD1 as a possible D gene (5 bases). Germline lookup yields CDR1 SGHVS and CDR2 FQNEAQ. V was shortened by 2 bases and J by 5 bases, with 18 bases between the two germline ends. The CDR3 runs to 16 residues.

This clone turned up a few times. The V and J genes are TRBV2 and TRBJ2-6; D is unclear. This CDR3 has 13 residues. Germline V gene data show CDR1 as SNHLY and CDR2 as FYNNEI. V was clipped by 4 bases and J by 2 bases, with 3 bases between them. CDR3 loop: CASSATGANVLTF. CDR3 sequence (DNA): TGTGCCAGCAGTGCCACTGGGGCCAACGTCCTGACTTTC. The full variable domain, rest sourced from reference TRBV2 and TRBJ2-6, is EPEVTQTPSHQVTQMGQEVILRCVPISNHLYFYWYRQILGQKVEFLVSFYNNEISEKSEIFDDQFSVERPDGSNFTLKIRSTKLEDSAMYFCASSATGANVLTFGAGSRLTVL.

The V gene is TRBV18, the J gene TRBJ2-7, with 11 bases matching TRBD1. V lost 6 bases, J lost 6 bases, and 7 bases stayed unmatched. The V gene's germline CDR1 is KGHSH and CDR2 LQKENI. The CDR3 spans 14 residues. The CDR3 is CASSLGQGAFEQYF. CDR3 DNA sequence: TGTGCCAGCTCTCTAGGACAGGGGGCATTCGAGCAGTACTTC.

The rearrangement uses TRBV19 and TRBJ1-2; TRBD1 aligns across 9 bases. The CDR3 loop spans 16 amino acids. The V gene's germline CDR1 is LNHDA and CDR2 SQIVND (reference sequence). With V trimmed by 2 bases and J by 0 bases, 4 bases remained unmatched. The CDR3 region is CASSITRQGANYGYTF. The CDR3 DNA is TGTGCCAGTAGTATAACCCGACAGGGGGCTAACTATGGCTACACCTTC. The full variable domain, with the rest looked up from reference TRBV19 and TRBJ1-2, is DGGITQSPKYLFRKEGQNVTLSCEQNLNHDAMYWYRQDPGQGLRLIYYSQIVNDFQKGDIAEGYSVSREKKESFPLTVTSAQKNPTAFYLCASSITRQGANYGYTFGSGTRLTVV.

This chain joins TRBV12-5 and TRBJ1-1; D is ambiguous. This CDR3 has 12 residues. Per the germline V gene, CDR1 is LGHNT and CDR2 is FRNRAP. V gave up 3 bases and J gave up 8 bases, with 10 bases separating them. The chain's CDR3 is CASGFGIREAFF. The CDR3 coding sequence is TGTGCTAGTGGTTTCGGCATCAGGGAAGCTTTCTTT.